The 5 T cell receptor beta chains presented below share a single source sample, sequenced in a study of beta chain features in type 1 diabetes. Study-level points and caveats: In all four CD4+ subsets, TCRB CDR3 length was significantly, moderately reduced in type 1 diabetes.

Their antigen targets remain unknown. The sequenced template was cDNA made from the entire isolated RNA. Generated by immunoSEQ multiplex PCR, the TCRdb table keeps only in-frame clones and is missing some. The sample lists 640,000 or so clones, over 12% occurring once. Sequencing was performed on naive CD4+ T cells from blood. The receptor source for this set is a man younger than 30 with type 1 diabetes.

This clone was observed a handful of times. The gene calls are TRBV4-3 and TRBJ2-6; D perhaps matches TRBD2 (6 bases). Germline V gives CDR1 LGHNA, CDR2 YSLEER. The length of the CDR3 is 19 residues. V gave up 0 bases and J gave up 0 bases, with 15 bases separating them. The CDR3 nucleotides read TGCGCCAGCAGCCAAGATCTGGGAGGAGTTGACTCTGGGGCCAACGTCCTGACTTTC. Protein product: CASSQDLGGVDSGANVLTF.

This clone was observed a few times. At the DNA level, this CDR3 is encoded by other sequences in the same sample as well. The chain employs TRBV28 and TRBJ2-3; D call uncertain. CDR3 length: 14 amino acids. V dropped 1 base and J dropped 2 bases, with 7 bases sitting between them. CDR1 MDHEN and CDR2 SYDVKM come from the germline V gene. CDR3 DNA: TGTGCCAGCAGTTTATCCGGGTCCACAGATACGCAGTATTTT. Its translation: CASSLSGSTDTQYF. The full variable domain, in which reference TRBV28 and TRBJ2-3 provide the parts outside the CDR3, is DVKVTQSSRYLVKRTGEKVFLECVQDMDHENMFWYRQDPGLGLRLIYFSYDVKMKEKGDIPEGYSVSREKKERFSLILESASTNQTSMYLCASSLSGSTDTQYFGPGTRLTVL.

The chain recombines TRBV5-4 with TRBJ2-1; D unclear. Trimming stripped 6 bases from V and 0 bases from J, with 7 bases between. Per the germline V gene, CDR1 is SGHNT and CDR2 is YYREEE (reference sequence). The CDR3 consists of 13 residues. The CDR3 DNA sequence: TGTGCCAGCAAGACGGACTCCTACAATGAGCAGTTCTTC. This translates into CASKTDSYNEQFF.

A few counts support this clone. This chain links TRBV19 with TRBJ2-1; D remains unclear. With 6 bases removed from V and 7 bases from J, the gap between germline ends came to 10 bases. There are 12 residues in the CDR3. Germline V gene data show CDR1 as LNHDA and CDR2 as SQIVND (reference sequence). Here the CDR3 DNA reads TGTGCCAGTAGCCAGGTCCCTAATGAGCAGTTCTTC. This gives the protein CASSQVPNEQFF.

This clone was seen a handful of times. The chain carries TRBV9 and TRBJ2-3, with TRBD2 matching over 10 bases. The junction had 5 bases not matched to a gene; V was cut back by 4 bases and J by 3 bases. Germline assignment: CDR1 SGDLS and CDR2 YYNGEE. There are 15 residues in the CDR3. CDR3 sequence reads: CASSSRTSGTDTQYF. The CDR3 DNA reads TGTGCCAGCAGCTCCCGGACTAGCGGTACAGATACGCAGTATTTT. Based on the CDR3 plus reference TRBV9 and TRBJ2-3, the full variable domain is DSGVTQTPKHLITATGQRVTLRCSPRSGDLSVYWYQQSLDQGLQFLIQYYNGEERAKGNILERFSAQQFPDLHSELNLSSLELGDSALYFCASSSRTSGTDTQYFGPGTRLTVL.